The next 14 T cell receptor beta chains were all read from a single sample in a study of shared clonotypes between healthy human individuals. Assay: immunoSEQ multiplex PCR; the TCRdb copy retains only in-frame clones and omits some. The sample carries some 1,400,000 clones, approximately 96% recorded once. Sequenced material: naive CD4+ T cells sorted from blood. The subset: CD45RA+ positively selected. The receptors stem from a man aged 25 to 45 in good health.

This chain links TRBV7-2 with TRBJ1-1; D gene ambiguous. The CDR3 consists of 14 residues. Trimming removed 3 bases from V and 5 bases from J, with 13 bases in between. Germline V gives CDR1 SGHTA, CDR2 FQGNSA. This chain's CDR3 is CASSLLGSGTEAFF. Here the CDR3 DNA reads TGTGCCAGCAGCTTGCTAGGCTCTGGGACTGAAGCTTTCTTT.

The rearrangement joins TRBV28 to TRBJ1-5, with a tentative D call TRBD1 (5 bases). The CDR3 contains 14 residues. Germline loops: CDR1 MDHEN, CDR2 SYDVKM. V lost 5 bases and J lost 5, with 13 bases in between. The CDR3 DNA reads TGTGCCAGCAGTCTCAGGGACTACTATCAGCCCCAGCATTTT. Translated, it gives CASSLRDYYQPQHF.

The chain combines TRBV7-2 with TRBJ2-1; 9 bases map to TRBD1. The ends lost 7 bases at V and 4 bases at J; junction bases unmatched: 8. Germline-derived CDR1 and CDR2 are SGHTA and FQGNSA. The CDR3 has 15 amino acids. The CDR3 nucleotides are TGTGCCAGCACCGGTGGGACAGGGAGGTACAATGAGCAGTTCTTC. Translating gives CASTGGTGRYNEQFF. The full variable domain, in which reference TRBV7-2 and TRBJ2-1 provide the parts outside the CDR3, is GAGVSQSPSNKVTEKGKDVELRCDPISGHTALYWYRQSLGQGLEFLIYFQGNSAPDKSGLPSDRFSAERTGGSVSTLTIQRTQQEDSAVYLCASTGGTGRYNEQFFGPGTRLTVL.

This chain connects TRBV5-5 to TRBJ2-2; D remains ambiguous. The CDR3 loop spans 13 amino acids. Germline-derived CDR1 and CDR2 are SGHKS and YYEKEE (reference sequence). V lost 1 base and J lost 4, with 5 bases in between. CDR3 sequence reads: CASSLQSTGELFF. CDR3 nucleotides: TGTGCCAGCAGCTTGCAATCCACCGGGGAGCTGTTTTTT.

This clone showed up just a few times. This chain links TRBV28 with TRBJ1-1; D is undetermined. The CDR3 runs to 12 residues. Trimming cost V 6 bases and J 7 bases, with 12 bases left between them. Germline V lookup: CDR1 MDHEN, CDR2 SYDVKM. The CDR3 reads CASSQSFDEAFF. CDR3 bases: TGTGCCAGCAGCCAAAGCTTTGATGAAGCTTTCTTT.

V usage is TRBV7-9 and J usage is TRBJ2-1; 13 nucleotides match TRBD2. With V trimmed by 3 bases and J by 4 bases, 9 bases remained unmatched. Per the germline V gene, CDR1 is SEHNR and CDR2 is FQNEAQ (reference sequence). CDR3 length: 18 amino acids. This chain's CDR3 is CASSFGLAGAVRYNEQFF. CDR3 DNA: TGTGCCAGCAGCTTTGGACTAGCGGGAGCAGTAAGGTACAATGAGCAGTTCTTC.

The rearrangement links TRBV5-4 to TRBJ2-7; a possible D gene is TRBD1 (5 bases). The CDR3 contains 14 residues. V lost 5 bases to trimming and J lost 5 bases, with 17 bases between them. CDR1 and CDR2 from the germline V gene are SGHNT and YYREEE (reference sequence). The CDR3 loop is CASRQGQGRDEQYF. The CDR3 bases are TGTGCCAGCAGACAAGGGCAGGGCAGGGACGAGCAGTACTTC.

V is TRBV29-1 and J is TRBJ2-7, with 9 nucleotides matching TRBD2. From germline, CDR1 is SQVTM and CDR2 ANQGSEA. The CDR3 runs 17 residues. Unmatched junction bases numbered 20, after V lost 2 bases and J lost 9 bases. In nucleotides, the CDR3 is TGCAGCGTTGAAACTCTTGGGGCTAGCGGGACTCTACGAGGGCAGTACTTC. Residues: CSVETLGASGTLRGQYF.

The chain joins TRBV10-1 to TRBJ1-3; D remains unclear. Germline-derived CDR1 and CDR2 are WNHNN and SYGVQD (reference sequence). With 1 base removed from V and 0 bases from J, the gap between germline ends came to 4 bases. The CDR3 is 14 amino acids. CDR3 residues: CASSELGSGNTIYF. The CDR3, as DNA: TGCGCCAGCAGTGAGTTGGGCTCTGGAAACACCATATATTTT.

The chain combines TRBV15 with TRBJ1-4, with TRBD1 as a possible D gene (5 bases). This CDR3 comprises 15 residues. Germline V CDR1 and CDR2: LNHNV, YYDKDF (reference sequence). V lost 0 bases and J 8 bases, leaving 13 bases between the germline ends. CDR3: CATSRDPQGREKLFF. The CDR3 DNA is TGTGCCACCAGCAGAGATCCCCAGGGTAGGGAAAAACTGTTTTTT.

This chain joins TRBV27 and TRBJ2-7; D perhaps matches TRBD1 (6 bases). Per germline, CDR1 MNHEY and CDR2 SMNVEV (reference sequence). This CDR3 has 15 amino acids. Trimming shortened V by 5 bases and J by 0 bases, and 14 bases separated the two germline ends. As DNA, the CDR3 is TGTGCCAGCAGTCTACAGGGAAGGTTCTCCTACGAGCAGTACTTC. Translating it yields CASSLQGRFSYEQYF.

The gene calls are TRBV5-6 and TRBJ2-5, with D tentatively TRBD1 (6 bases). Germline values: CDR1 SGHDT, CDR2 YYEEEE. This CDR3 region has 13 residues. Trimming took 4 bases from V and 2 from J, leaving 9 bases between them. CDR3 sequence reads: CASSGQIQETQYF. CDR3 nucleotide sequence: TGTGCCAGCAGCGGACAGATTCAAGAGACCCAGTACTTC.

CDR3 nucleotides: TGTGCCATCAGTGAAGCCAGGGAGGTTGGCTACACCTTC. This translates into CAISEAREVGYTF. The chain combines TRBV10-3 with TRBJ1-2; D may be TRBD1 (5 bases). Trimming stripped 3 bases from V and 7 bases from J, with 12 bases between. CDR3 size: 13 residues. Germline V gives CDR1 ENHRY, CDR2 SYGVKD.

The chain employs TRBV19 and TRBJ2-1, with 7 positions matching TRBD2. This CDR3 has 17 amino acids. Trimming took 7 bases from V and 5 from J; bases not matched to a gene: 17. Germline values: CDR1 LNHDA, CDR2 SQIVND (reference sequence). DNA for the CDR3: TGTGCCAGTACCACGACGCGGGGAGGGCCGACCCACAATGAGCAGTTCTTC. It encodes CASTTTRGGPTHNEQFF.